The 12 T cell receptor beta chains in this list originate from one sample, sequenced in a study of cytomegalovirus exposure and HLA in healthy donors. The PCR made use of 60 Vbeta and 13 Jbeta primers. This table comes from immunoSEQ multiplex PCR, and its TCRdb copy is limited to in-frame clones, with some not included. The table shows roughly 190,000 clones, with roughly 80% occurring only once. Sequenced sample: PBMCs. Source of these receptors: a woman aged 18-29 years in good health and CMV-seronegative.

Only one count was recorded for this clone. The chain links TRBV13 to TRBJ2-3, with TRBD2 as a possible D gene (6 bases). Germline V lookup: CDR1 PRHDT, CDR2 FYEKMQ (reference sequence). This CDR3 spans 14 amino acids. The V end lost 3 bases, the J end lost 5 bases, and 12 bases lay between the germline ends. The CDR3: CASSFRPGVDTQYF. The CDR3 DNA reads as TGTGCCAGCAGCTTCAGGCCGGGGGTAGATACGCAGTATTTT.

The V gene is TRBV4-3, the J gene TRBJ2-4, with TRBD2 matching 8 bases. CDR3 length: 16 amino acids. CDR1 and CDR2 (germline): LGHNA, YSLEER. The V and J ends lost 1 base and 0 bases, in that order; junction bases with no gene match: 2. In DNA, the CDR3 is TGCGCCAGCAGCCAAGGTAGCGGGATAGCCAAAAACATTCAGTACTTC. Encoded protein: CASSQGSGIAKNIQYF.

This clone was found a few times. The chain recombines TRBV5-1 with TRBJ1-1, with D unresolved. Trimming stripped 4 bases from V and 11 bases from J, with 27 bases between. The V gene's germline CDR1 is SGHRS and CDR2 YFSETQ. The CDR3 contains 16 residues. The CDR3 DNA sequence: TGCGCCAGCAGCATATCGAGTGGCTTGGTGGCCTTCGGGGCTTTCTTT. Translated: CASSISSGLVAFGAFF.

The genes are TRBV6-4 and TRBJ1-5; maybe TRBD1 (5 bases). Trimming stripped 8 bases from V and 2 bases from J, with 13 bases between. The CDR3 extends over 14 amino acids. Germline CDR1 and CDR2: MRHNA and SNTAGT. The CDR3 is CASVNRGGNQPQHF. The CDR3 DNA follows: TGTGCCAGCGTTAACCGGGGGGGCAATCAGCCCCAGCATTTT.

This clone occurred a few times. The rearrangement links TRBV7-9 to TRBJ1-4; D is undetermined. Trimming pared 5 bases from V and 0 bases from J, leaving 10 bases between. The CDR3 loop spans 15 amino acids. In germline, CDR1 is SEHNR, CDR2 FQNEAQ (reference sequence). Here the CDR3 DNA reads TGTGCCAGCAGCCCCTCGAGAGCAACTAATGAAAAACTGTTTTTT. The encoded protein is CASSPSRATNEKLFF. The whole variable domain, filled in from reference TRBV7-9 and TRBJ1-4, reads DTGVSQNPRHKITKRGQNVTFRCDPISEHNRLYWYRQTLGQGPEFLTYFQNEAQLEKSRLLSDRFSAERPKGSFSTLEIQRTEQGDSAMYLCASSPSRATNEKLFFGSGTQLSVL.

The rearrangement uses TRBV29-1 and TRBJ2-7, with TRBD2 as a possible D gene (5 bases). Germline lookup yields CDR1 SQVTM and CDR2 ANQGSEA. V lost 4 bases and J lost 0, with 10 bases in between. The CDR3 is made up of 13 amino acids. As DNA, the CDR3 is TGCAGCGTTGGGACTGCTGTCTCCTACGAGCAGTACTTC. This sequence encodes CSVGTAVSYEQYF.

This clone appeared a single time. The V call is TRBV28, the J call TRBJ1-2, with 9 bases that match TRBD1. The J segment lost 6 bases and the V segment lost 6 bases, leaving 11 bases of the junction unmatched. Germline-derived CDR1 and CDR2 are MDHEN and SYDVKM. There are 15 residues in the CDR3. The CDR3 coding sequence is TGTGCCAGCAGCACCCGGACAGGGGTACCGGATGGCTACACCTTC. Protein product: CASSTRTGVPDGYTF.

The V call is TRBV27, the J call TRBJ2-7, with TRBD1 matching 9 bases. Germline trimming cut 2 bases from V and 4 bases from J; bases unmatched to any gene: 6. Germline V lookup: CDR1 MNHEY, CDR2 SMNVEV (reference sequence). The CDR3 consists of 15 residues. CDR3 amino acids: CASSLLRTGVYEQYF. The CDR3 nucleotides are TGTGCCAGCAGTTTACTCCGGACAGGGGTTTACGAGCAGTACTTC.

The chain is built from TRBV4-2 and TRBJ2-7, with unresolved D. Deletions cut 2 bases from V and 6 bases from J, with 20 bases between. This CDR3 comprises 16 residues. Germline V lookup: CDR1 LGHNA, CDR2 YNFKEQ. The CDR3 sequence: CASSQTARSEAFEQYF. For the CDR3, the DNA is TGTGCCAGCAGCCAAACCGCGCGGAGTGAGGCCTTCGAGCAGTACTTC.

The J gene is TRBJ2-3, the V gene TRBV27, with 11 nucleotides matching TRBD2. CDR1 is MNHEY and CDR2 is SMNVEV in the germline V gene (reference sequence). The ends lost 4 bases at V and 3 bases at J; junction bases unmatched: 0. The CDR3 is 14 residues long. The CDR3 here is CASSSSGRTDTQYF. The CDR3 DNA follows: TGTGCCAGCAGTTCTAGCGGGAGGACAGATACGCAGTATTTT.

The gene calls are TRBV28 and TRBJ2-3; 8 bases agree with TRBD2. Trimming at V came to 7 bases and at J to 2 bases, leaving 5 bases not matched to a gene. This CDR3 is built from 14 residues. Germline V CDR1 and CDR2: MDHEN, SYDVKM. CDR3 amino acids: CASKLADLTDTQYF. The CDR3 DNA reads as TGTGCCAGCAAACTAGCGGATCTCACAGATACGCAGTATTTT.

The V gene is TRBV6-5, the J gene TRBJ2-5; D unclear. The CDR3 spans 14 residues. V lost 6 bases and J 5 bases, leaving 16 bases between the germline ends. CDR1 is MNHEY and CDR2 is SVGAGI in the germline V gene. The CDR3 loop reads CASSPRTAWETQYF. CDR3 in DNA: TGTGCCAGCAGCCCCCGCACAGCTTGGGAGACCCAGTACTTC.